This T cell receptor beta chain is drawn from a study of cytotoxic CD8 clonotypes in ibrutinib-treated CLL. General observations from the study: Baseline levels were approached again at progression, after clonality had risen at ibrutinib response. The times at which samples were taken varied between sustained-remission and progressing patients. Researchers report that baseline clonality outpaced age-matched healthy donors and tracked circulating CD8+ T-cell counts.

CDR1 and CDR2 from the germline V gene are MNHEY and SVGAGI. V was pared by 7 bases and J by 0 bases, with 5 bases of the junction left unmatched. The CDR3 runs 14 residues. Assay: immunoSEQ multiplex PCR; the TCRdb copy retains only in-frame clones and omits some. The table shows approximately 140,000 clones, with around 93% occurring only once. A note on this clone: Its antigen is not identified.

Genomic DNA for TCR beta libraries, 1.5 to 2 micrograms, came from cryopreserved PBMCs. The chain has TRBV6-5 and TRBJ1-2, with 7 bases identical to TRBD1. This clonotype was obtained from a human donor with chronic lymphocytic leukemia. Here the sequenced sample was PBMCs, taken after 12 months of ibrutinib treatment. The DNA of the CDR3 is TGTGCCAGCATAGGGGACAGTACTAACTATGGCTACACCTTC. This sequence encodes CASIGDSTNYGYTF.